A selection of T cell receptor beta chains follows, all from one sample in a study of blood T cell repertoires in COVID-19. Generated by immunoSEQ multiplex PCR, the TCRdb table keeps only in-frame clones and is missing some. The data show about 98,000 clones, roughly 89% seen once. The sequenced sample was peripheral blood. These receptor sequences come from a woman in her 50s with COVID-19, enrolled during active disease. The CDR3 runs from the conserved cysteine through the conserved F or W. The D gene is left open where the match is weak.

d_call j_call v_call cdr3_nt cdr3_aa
NA TRBJ1-4 TRBV19 TGTGCCAGTAGTATCCGGGGGGCCCTCAATGAAAAACTGTTTTTT CASSIRGALNEKLFF
NA TRBJ1-2 TRBV6-1 TGTGCCAGCAGTGAACCCAGTGGTAATTATGGCTACACCTTC CASSEPSGNYGYTF
NA TRBJ1-2 TRBV9 TGTGCCAGCAGCGTAGCTACGAAGTACGATGGCTACACCTTC CASSVATKYDGYTF
NA TRBJ1-5 TRBV5-5 TGTGCCAGCAGCTTGGATAGTTCGGGCAATCAGCCCCAGCATTTT CASSLDSSGNQPQHF
NA TRBJ1-1 TRBV15 TGTGCCACCAGCAGAACTACAGGGGAAGCTTTCTTT CATSRTTGEAFF
TRBD1 TRBJ2-4 TRBV2 TGTGCCAGCAGTATTGACCCGGGACAGGGAAACATTCAGTACTTC CASSIDPGQGNIQYF
NA TRBJ2-5 TRBV24-1 TGTGCCACCAGTGATTTGGGGGGCGAGGGGACCCAGTACTTC CATSDLGGEGTQYF
NA TRBJ1-1 TRBV20-1 TGCAGTGCTAGCACAGCTGAAGCTTTCTTT CSASTAEAFF
NA TRBJ2-2 TRBV5-4 TGTGCCAGCAGCCTCACAGGGATAGGGGAGCTGTTTTTT CASSLTGIGELFF
TRBD1 TRBJ2-4 TRBV10-3 TGTGCCATCAGCAACCGGGACAGCCGAAACATTCAGTACTTC CAISNRDSRNIQYF
NA TRBJ1-1 TRBV28 TGTGCCAGCAGTCCATACCGGGACACCTCCCGGAGCACTGAAGCTTTCTTT CASSPYRDTSRSTEAFF
NA TRBJ1-4 TRBV27 TGTGCCAGCAGTTCCTCCGCCAGGAGGAAAGGCGAAAAACTGTTTTTT CASSSSARRKGEKLFF
NA TRBJ2-5 TRBV14 TGTGCCAGCAGCCAACTTGTTACGGGGGGCGGAGAGACCCAGTACTTC CASSQLVTGGGETQYF